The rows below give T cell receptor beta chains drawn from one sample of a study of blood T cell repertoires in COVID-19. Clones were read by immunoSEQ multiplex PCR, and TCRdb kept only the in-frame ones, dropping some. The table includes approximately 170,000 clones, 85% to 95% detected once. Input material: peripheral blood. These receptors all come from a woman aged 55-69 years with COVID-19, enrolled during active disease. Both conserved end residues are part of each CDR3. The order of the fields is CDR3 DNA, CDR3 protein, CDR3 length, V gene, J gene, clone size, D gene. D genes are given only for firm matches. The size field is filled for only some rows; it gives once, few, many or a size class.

CDR3 DNA: TGTGCCAGCAGCCGGGGGGGAACAACTAATGAAAAACTGTTTTTT
CDR3 protein: CASSRGGTTNEKLFF
CDR3 length: 15
V gene: TRBV7-2
J gene: TRBJ1-4
clone size: -
D gene: -

CDR3 DNA: TGTGCCAGCAGTTGGGGGACCGGGACAGGGTACCACGAGCAGTACTTC
CDR3 protein: CASSWGTGTGYHEQYF
CDR3 length: 16
V gene: TRBV6-5
J gene: TRBJ2-7
clone size: -
D gene: TRBD1

CDR3 DNA: TGTGCCAGCAGCCAAGCCACAGGGGAGACTGAAGCTTTCTTT
CDR3 protein: CASSQATGETEAFF
CDR3 length: 14
V gene: TRBV3-1/TRBV3-2
J gene: TRBJ1-1
clone size: -
D gene: TRBD1

CDR3 DNA: TGTGCCAGCAGCTTGTACGGACAGGGGTCAGGAAACACCATATATTTT
CDR3 protein: CASSLYGQGSGNTIYF
CDR3 length: 16
V gene: TRBV5-6
J gene: TRBJ1-3
clone size: -
D gene: TRBD1

CDR3 DNA: TGCAGCACAAAAGGGGACAGGGGGACTGAAGCTTTCTTT
CDR3 protein: CSTKGDRGTEAFF
CDR3 length: 13
V gene: TRBV29-1
J gene: TRBJ1-1
clone size: -
D gene: TRBD1

CDR3 DNA: TGTGCCAGTAGTCGGCGCAGGGGGCCTTACAATGAGCAGTTCTTC
CDR3 protein: CASSRRRGPYNEQFF
CDR3 length: 15
V gene: TRBV19
J gene: TRBJ2-1
clone size: -
D gene: TRBD1

CDR3 DNA: TGCGCCAGCAGCTTGGGTAGCGAGGGGACCCAGTACTTC
CDR3 protein: CASSLGSEGTQYF
CDR3 length: 13
V gene: TRBV5-1
J gene: TRBJ2-5
clone size: -
D gene: -

CDR3 DNA: TGTGCCAGTAGTATTAGGTCAGGGGGTGGGAGTGAAGCTTTCTTT
CDR3 protein: CASSIRSGGGSEAFF
CDR3 length: 15
V gene: TRBV19
J gene: TRBJ1-1
clone size: -
D gene: TRBD1

CDR3 DNA: TGTGCCAGCAGTCACACGGGACAGGGGTTAGATACGCAGTATTTT
CDR3 protein: CASSHTGQGLDTQYF
CDR3 length: 15
V gene: TRBV6-5
J gene: TRBJ2-3
clone size: -
D gene: TRBD1

CDR3 DNA: TGTGCCAGCAGTTACGTAGGTGGACACCGGAATTCACCCCTCCACTTT
CDR3 protein: CASSYVGGHRNSPLHF
CDR3 length: 16
V gene: TRBV6-2/TRBV6-3
J gene: TRBJ1-6
clone size: -
D gene: -

CDR3 DNA: TGTGCCAGCAGCTCCGTGGGGGGGGATTCACCCCTCCACTTT
CDR3 protein: CASSSVGGDSPLHF
CDR3 length: 14
V gene: TRBV7-2
J gene: TRBJ1-6
clone size: once
D gene: -

CDR3 DNA: TGTGCCAGCAGCTTAGCGGCTACGGGAGGGCTTGGTTCACCCCTCCACTTT
CDR3 protein: CASSLAATGGLGSPLHF
CDR3 length: 17
V gene: TRBV7-2
J gene: TRBJ1-6
clone size: -
D gene: -

CDR3 DNA: TGTGCCAGCTCTGGACAGGGGCCCTACGAGCAGTACTTC
CDR3 protein: CASSGQGPYEQYF
CDR3 length: 13
V gene: TRBV18
J gene: TRBJ2-7
clone size: -
D gene: TRBD1

CDR3 DNA: TGTGCCAGCAGCTTAGCCCGGACAGGTATGAACACTGAAGCTTTCTTT
CDR3 protein: CASSLARTGMNTEAFF
CDR3 length: 16
V gene: TRBV7-2
J gene: TRBJ1-1
clone size: -
D gene: TRBD1

CDR3 DNA: TGTGCCAGTAGTATCAACCCGGGACAGGGGTTTCAGCCCCAGCATTTT
CDR3 protein: CASSINPGQGFQPQHF
CDR3 length: 16
V gene: TRBV19
J gene: TRBJ1-5
clone size: -
D gene: TRBD1

CDR3 DNA: TGTGCCAGCAGCCCCGCTCCGGGACAGGGCTCTGGGGCCAACGTCCTGACTTTC
CDR3 protein: CASSPAPGQGSGANVLTF
CDR3 length: 18
V gene: TRBV11-2
J gene: TRBJ2-6
clone size: -
D gene: TRBD1

CDR3 DNA: TGTGCCAGCAGCCGAGGGACAGTGTTCTCCTACGAGCAGTACTTC
CDR3 protein: CASSRGTVFSYEQYF
CDR3 length: 15
V gene: TRBV5-6
J gene: TRBJ2-7
clone size: -
D gene: TRBD1

CDR3 DNA: TGTGCCAGCTCACTGGAAGGGACACCAAGCACAGATACGCAGTATTTT
CDR3 protein: CASSLEGTPSTDTQYF
CDR3 length: 16
V gene: TRBV18
J gene: TRBJ2-3
clone size: -
D gene: -

CDR3 DNA: TGTGCCACCAGTGACGCAGGAGGGGCAAAGGAGACCCAGTACTTC
CDR3 protein: CATSDAGGAKETQYF
CDR3 length: 15
V gene: TRBV24-1
J gene: TRBJ2-5
clone size: -
D gene: -

CDR3 DNA: TGTGCCAGCAGCACCGGGGGAGGCTACACCTTC
CDR3 protein: CASSTGGGYTF
CDR3 length: 11
V gene: TRBV5-4
J gene: TRBJ1-2
clone size: -
D gene: -

CDR3 DNA: TGCAGCGCCGAAAAAGCGGGGGGGCCGAATGAGCAGTTCTTC
CDR3 protein: CSAEKAGGPNEQFF
CDR3 length: 14
V gene: TRBV29-1
J gene: TRBJ2-1
clone size: -
D gene: TRBD2

CDR3 DNA: TGTGCCAGCAGTCCCTTAACAGGAGGGGACCCCCAAGCTTTCTTT
CDR3 protein: CASSPLTGGDPQAFF
CDR3 length: 15
V gene: TRBV28
J gene: TRBJ1-1
clone size: few
D gene: -

CDR3 DNA: TGTGCCAGCCAAGACAGGGGAGCTACTGAAGCTTTCTTT
CDR3 protein: CASQDRGATEAFF
CDR3 length: 13
V gene: TRBV19
J gene: TRBJ1-1
clone size: once
D gene: TRBD1

CDR3 DNA: TGTGCCAGCTGTGTGGGACAGGGGGTTCAAGAGACCCAGTACTTC
CDR3 protein: CASCVGQGVQETQYF
CDR3 length: 15
V gene: TRBV9
J gene: TRBJ2-5
clone size: once
D gene: TRBD1

CDR3 DNA: TGTGCCAGCAGTTGGCGGGTCCCCCCTTCAGCCTACGAGCAGTACTTC
CDR3 protein: CASSWRVPPSAYEQYF
CDR3 length: 16
V gene: TRBV6-5
J gene: TRBJ2-7
clone size: -
D gene: -

CDR3 DNA: TGTGCCAGCAGCTTAACGTCTCGTGGGGCAGAGACCCAGTACTTC
CDR3 protein: CASSLTSRGAETQYF
CDR3 length: 15
V gene: TRBV5-4
J gene: TRBJ2-5
clone size: -
D gene: -

CDR3 DNA: TGTGCCAGCAGCAGGGGACAGAGAGCTTACGAGCAGTACTTC
CDR3 protein: CASSRGQRAYEQYF
CDR3 length: 14
V gene: TRBV7-2
J gene: TRBJ2-7
clone size: -
D gene: TRBD1

CDR3 DNA: TGTGCCAGCAGTTACTCGGACAGGAATCAGCCCCAGCATTTT
CDR3 protein: CASSYSDRNQPQHF
CDR3 length: 14
V gene: TRBV6-2/TRBV6-3
J gene: TRBJ1-5
clone size: -
D gene: TRBD1

CDR3 DNA: TGTGCCAGCAGCGTAGGCGGGGGACAGGGGCTAATGAACACTGAAGCTTTCTTT
CDR3 protein: CASSVGGGQGLMNTEAFF
CDR3 length: 18
V gene: TRBV9
J gene: TRBJ1-1
clone size: few
D gene: TRBD1

CDR3 DNA: TGTGCCAGTCAACTCAGGGGGGTGGGAAAACTGTTTTTT
CDR3 protein: CASQLRGVGKLFF
CDR3 length: 13
V gene: TRBV2
J gene: TRBJ1-4
clone size: -
D gene: TRBD1

CDR3 DNA: TGTGCCAGCAGTGAAGGCGGACAGGGGAATCAGCCCCAGCATTTT
CDR3 protein: CASSEGGQGNQPQHF
CDR3 length: 15
V gene: TRBV2
J gene: TRBJ1-5
clone size: -
D gene: TRBD1

CDR3 DNA: TGTGCCAGCAGCTTGAACAGGGAGGGCTACTATGGCTACACCTTC
CDR3 protein: CASSLNREGYYGYTF
CDR3 length: 15
V gene: TRBV5-6
J gene: TRBJ1-2
clone size: -
D gene: -

CDR3 DNA: TGTGCCAGCAGCTCCCGGACTGCCGATGAGCAGTTCTTC
CDR3 protein: CASSSRTADEQFF
CDR3 length: 13
V gene: TRBV7-2
J gene: TRBJ2-1
clone size: -
D gene: -

CDR3 DNA: TGTGCCAGCAGCGAGAAAATAGCGGGTAATTCCTACAATGAGCAGTTCTTC
CDR3 protein: CASSEKIAGNSYNEQFF
CDR3 length: 17
V gene: TRBV5-4
J gene: TRBJ2-1
clone size: once
D gene: TRBD2

CDR3 DNA: TGTGCCAGCAGTCCGGCCGTGGCGGGCGGCTACACCTTC
CDR3 protein: CASSPAVAGGYTF
CDR3 length: 13
V gene: TRBV2
J gene: TRBJ1-2
clone size: -
D gene: -

CDR3 DNA: TGCGCCAGCAGCTTGGTGGTAGGGGGTAGCTCTGGGGCCAACGTCCTGACTTTC
CDR3 protein: CASSLVVGGSSGANVLTF
CDR3 length: 18
V gene: TRBV5-1
J gene: TRBJ2-6
clone size: -
D gene: -

CDR3 DNA: TGTGCCAGCAGCCGAGACAGCAAGTATGGCTACACCTTC
CDR3 protein: CASSRDSKYGYTF
CDR3 length: 13
V gene: TRBV12-3/TRBV12-4
J gene: TRBJ1-2
clone size: -
D gene: -

CDR3 DNA: TGCGCCAGCAGTGAGGTACAGGGAATCTCCTACGAGCAGTACTTC
CDR3 protein: CASSEVQGISYEQYF
CDR3 length: 15
V gene: TRBV10-1
J gene: TRBJ2-7
clone size: -
D gene: -

CDR3 DNA: TGTGCCAGCAGTTACGGGGTCAGCGGCAATGAGCAGTTCTTC
CDR3 protein: CASSYGVSGNEQFF
CDR3 length: 14
V gene: TRBV6-5
J gene: TRBJ2-1
clone size: -
D gene: -

CDR3 DNA: TGTGCCAGCAGCCTAAACCCGGGGATCGGGCGCGGTCAGCCCCAGCATTTT
CDR3 protein: CASSLNPGIGRGQPQHF
CDR3 length: 17
V gene: TRBV7-2
J gene: TRBJ1-5
clone size: few
D gene: -

CDR3 DNA: TGCGCCAGCAGCCAAGTTGCCCGGGGGGCTGGAGGAGATACGCAGTATTTT
CDR3 protein: CASSQVARGAGGDTQYF
CDR3 length: 17
V gene: TRBV4-3
J gene: TRBJ2-3
clone size: -
D gene: -

CDR3 DNA: TGTGCCATCAGTAGACAGGGACAGGAAGAAAGCTCCTATAATTCACCCCTCCACTTT
CDR3 protein: CAISRQGQEESSYNSPLHF
CDR3 length: 19
V gene: TRBV10-3
J gene: TRBJ1-6
clone size: -
D gene: TRBD1

CDR3 DNA: TGTGCTAGCAGCTTAGCCCCCCCGGGGCAGGGGACAGATACGCAGTATTTT
CDR3 protein: CASSLAPPGQGTDTQYF
CDR3 length: 17
V gene: TRBV7-7
J gene: TRBJ2-3
clone size: -
D gene: -

CDR3 DNA: TGCAGTGCTAGTACAGCTTACGAGCAGTACTTC
CDR3 protein: CSASTAYEQYF
CDR3 length: 11
V gene: TRBV20-1
J gene: TRBJ2-7
clone size: -
D gene: -

CDR3 DNA: TGTGCCAGCAGGAGAGACCCCCAAGGAGGGTATGGCTACACCTTC
CDR3 protein: CASRRDPQGGYGYTF
CDR3 length: 15
V gene: TRBV7-2
J gene: TRBJ1-2
clone size: -
D gene: -

CDR3 DNA: TGCGCCAGCAGCCAAAGGACTAGCGGGGGGGCCGGGCGCACCGGGGAGCTGTTTTTT
CDR3 protein: CASSQRTSGGAGRTGELFF
CDR3 length: 19
V gene: TRBV4-3
J gene: TRBJ2-2
clone size: once
D gene: TRBD2

CDR3 DNA: TGTGCCATCACCTCGGGGGGAAACACTGAAGCTTTCTTT
CDR3 protein: CAITSGGNTEAFF
CDR3 length: 13
V gene: TRBV10-3
J gene: TRBJ1-1
clone size: -
D gene: -

CDR3 DNA: TGTGCCAGCAGACCAAACAGGGGCACTAATGAAAAACTGTTTTTT
CDR3 protein: CASRPNRGTNEKLFF
CDR3 length: 15
V gene: TRBV6-5
J gene: TRBJ1-4
clone size: -
D gene: TRBD1

CDR3 DNA: TGCGCCAGCAGCCCAGCGCAGGGGGCCGGCACCACTGAAGCTTTCTTT
CDR3 protein: CASSPAQGAGTTEAFF
CDR3 length: 16
V gene: TRBV5-1
J gene: TRBJ1-1
clone size: once
D gene: TRBD1

CDR3 DNA: TGTGCCAGCAGCCTAGCGGGGGGGCCGGGACCCCAGTACTTC
CDR3 protein: CASSLAGGPGPQYF
CDR3 length: 14
V gene: TRBV5-4
J gene: TRBJ2-5
clone size: -
D gene: TRBD2

CDR3 DNA: TGTGCCAGCAGCCCCGACCAGGTCTATGGCTACACCTTC
CDR3 protein: CASSPDQVYGYTF
CDR3 length: 13
V gene: TRBV7-2
J gene: TRBJ1-2
clone size: -
D gene: -

CDR3 DNA: TGTGCCAGCAGAGATTGGACAGTTGGAAACACCATATATTTT
CDR3 protein: CASRDWTVGNTIYF
CDR3 length: 14
V gene: TRBV2
J gene: TRBJ1-3
clone size: once
D gene: -

CDR3 DNA: TGTGCCAGCAGCCCTAAGACAGGTATCTCCGAGCAGTACTTC
CDR3 protein: CASSPKTGISEQYF
CDR3 length: 14
V gene: TRBV11-2
J gene: TRBJ2-7
clone size: -
D gene: -

CDR3 DNA: TGCAGCGTTCTGGGACAGGGGCTTGCTCCTAACTATGGCTACACCTTC
CDR3 protein: CSVLGQGLAPNYGYTF
CDR3 length: 16
V gene: TRBV29-1
J gene: TRBJ1-2
clone size: -
D gene: TRBD1

CDR3 DNA: TGCGCCAGCAGCTTGTCCAGGGACACTGAAGCTTTCTTT
CDR3 protein: CASSLSRDTEAFF
CDR3 length: 13
V gene: TRBV5-1
J gene: TRBJ1-1
clone size: -
D gene: -